These 17 T cell receptor beta chains share one sample of origin, sequenced in a study of blood T cell repertoires in COVID-19. The assay was immunoSEQ multiplex PCR, and TCRdb's table has in-frame clones only and misses some. The data show about 32,000 clones, 70% to 90% seen once. Sequencing input: peripheral blood. The receptor source for this set is an older woman with active COVID-19.

The V call is TRBV29-1, the J call TRBJ2-7; D is unresolved. The CDR3 sequence is 10 residues long. In germline, CDR1 is SQVTM, CDR2 ANQGSEA. V lost 2 bases and J lost 5, with 4 bases in between. This CDR3 reads CSVETDEQYF. The CDR3 DNA is TGCAGCGTTGAAACGGACGAGCAGTACTTC.

J is TRBJ2-5 and V is TRBV7-9, with 10 bases that match TRBD1. V was clipped by 5 bases and J by 5 bases; unmatched bases: 11. This CDR3 is 16 amino acids long. The germline V gene encodes CDR1 SEHNR and CDR2 FQNEAQ (reference sequence). The CDR3 is CASSPPDRGGGETQYF. For the CDR3, the DNA is TGTGCCAGCAGCCCGCCGGACAGGGGGGGCGGTGAGACCCAGTACTTC.

The gene calls are TRBV5-1 and TRBJ2-1; 15 bases are a match to TRBD2. Germline-derived CDR1 and CDR2 are SGHRS and YFSETQ. V lost 0 bases, J lost 7 bases, and 5 bases stayed unmatched. The CDR3 loop spans 17 amino acids. CDR3 loop: CASSLDGLAGGRNEQFF. Written as DNA, the CDR3 is TGCGCCAGCAGCTTGGATGGACTAGCGGGGGGGCGAAATGAGCAGTTCTTC.

This chain joins TRBV5-6 and TRBJ1-2; D unresolved. The CDR3 consists of 14 residues. V lost 7 bases, J lost 3 bases, and 16 bases lay in between. Looked up from germline, CDR1 is SGHDT and CDR2 is YYEEEE. The CDR3 loop is CASSAFSVYYGYTF. The CDR3 nucleotides are TGTGCCAGCTCTGCTTTTAGTGTCTACTATGGCTACACCTTC.

The chain has TRBV9 and TRBJ2-3; D is undetermined. In germline, CDR1 is SGDLS, CDR2 YYNGEE. CDR3 length equals 15 residues. V lost 0 bases and J 6 bases, leaving 14 bases between the germline ends. The CDR3 DNA follows: TGTGCCAGCAGCGTAGATTCCGGTCCTAGGGATACGCAGTATTTT. This encodes CASSVDSGPRDTQYF.

The chain joins TRBV6-6 to TRBJ1-1; 9 nucleotides align to TRBD1. CDR3 length equals 14 residues. Unmatched junction bases numbered 8, after V lost 2 bases and J lost 10 bases. Per germline, CDR1 MNHNY and CDR2 SVGAGI (reference sequence). CDR3 bases: TGTGCCAGCAGTTACGCGGGACAGGGCGGAGGAGCTTTCTTT. Amino acid sequence: CASSYAGQGGGAFF.

This chain links TRBV2 with TRBJ2-3; TRBD2 agrees at 9 bases. The CDR3 extends over 14 amino acids. J lost 3 bases, V lost 6 bases, and 4 bases had no gene match. The germline V gene encodes CDR1 SNHLY and CDR2 FYNNEI. The CDR3 sequence: CASRSSGVTDTQYF. Written as DNA, the CDR3 is TGTGCCAGCAGGTCTAGCGGGGTAACAGATACGCAGTATTTT.

V gene TRBV19 combines with J gene TRBJ2-1, with TRBD2 matching 14 bases. This CDR3 comprises 16 residues. From germline, CDR1 is LNHDA and CDR2 SQIVND (reference sequence). V shed 2 bases, J shed 6 bases, and the junction held 3 bases outside the gene matches. This chain's CDR3 is CASSIRLAGGINEQFF. CDR3 bases: TGTGCCAGTAGTATAAGACTAGCGGGGGGGATCAATGAGCAGTTCTTC.

The CDR3 bases are TGTGCCAAGGGCAAGCGGGGACAGGTCCACGAGCAGTACTTC. Its translation: CAKGKRGQVHEQYF. V gene TRBV7-7 combines with J gene TRBJ2-7; tentatively, D is TRBD1 (8 bases). Germline CDR1 and CDR2: SSHAT and FNYEAQ (reference sequence). This CDR3 comprises 14 residues. V was pared by 10 bases and J by 5 bases, with 21 bases between. Based on the CDR3 plus reference TRBV7-7 and TRBJ2-7, the full variable domain is GAGVSQSPRYKVTKRGQDVTLRCDPISSHATLYWYQQALGQGPEFLTYFNYEAQPDKSGLPSDRFSAERPEGSISTLTIQRTEQRDSAMYRCAKGKRGQVHEQYFGPGTRLTVT.

This clone was counted between two and nine times. The V and J genes are TRBV5-6 and TRBJ2-3, with D perhaps matching TRBD2 (5 bases). The CDR3 sequence is 17 residues long. V dropped 4 bases and J dropped 0 bases, with 18 bases sitting between them. Looked up from germline, CDR1 is SGHDT and CDR2 is YYEEEE. The CDR3, as DNA: TGTGCCAGCAGCGCGCAGCGGTCGTGGGTTAGCACAGATACGCAGTATTTT. Translation: CASSAQRSWVSTDTQYF.

The chain joins TRBV6-5 to TRBJ1-5, with TRBD1 matching over 10 bases. Germline CDR1 is MNHEY and CDR2 is SVGAGI. V was clipped by 5 bases and J by 6 bases; unmatched bases: 4. There are 14 residues in the CDR3. DNA of the CDR3: TGTGCCAGCAGTAAGACAGGGGGCGGTCAGCCCCAGCATTTT. Its translation is CASSKTGGGQPQHF.

This chain uses TRBV3-1 (or the pseudogene TRBV3-2) with TRBJ2-7; perhaps TRBD2 as D (7 bases). V was shortened by 3 bases and J by 5 bases, with 11 bases between the two germline ends. This CDR3 has 13 amino acids. Per the germline V gene, CDR1 is LGHDT and CDR2 is YNNKEL (reference sequence). CDR3 coding DNA: TGTGCCAGCAGCCAGGGGGGGACAAACGAGCAGTACTTC. This encodes CASSQGGTNEQYF.

This clone is a singleton in its sample. The genes are TRBV4-1 and TRBJ2-7; weak D call: TRBD2 (5 bases). Germline loops: CDR1 MGHRA, CDR2 YSYEKL. The CDR3 has 15 amino acids. The V gene lost 4 bases and the J gene lost 2 bases, with 15 bases spanning the gap. The CDR3 protein is CASSPSGNRPYEQYF. The CDR3 DNA reads as TGCGCCAGCAGCCCCTCCGGGAACAGACCCTACGAGCAGTACTTC.

The chain recombines TRBV2 with TRBJ1-6, with 7 bases matching TRBD1. The CDR3 spans 16 residues. After removal of 5 bases from V and 1 base from J, the junction contained 5 bases not matched to a gene. CDR1 and CDR2 (germline): SNHLY, FYNNEI. The CDR3 nucleotides read TGTGCCAGCAGTATCAACAGGGGATCCTATAATTCACCCCTCCACTTT. This codes for CASSINRGSYNSPLHF.

The chain carries TRBV6-1 and TRBJ1-1, with D uncertain. CDR3 length equals 12 residues. Germline V lookup: CDR1 MNHNS, CDR2 SASEGT. The germline V and J ends were trimmed by 2 bases and 5 bases, with 6 bases remaining between them. CDR3 protein: CASSESRTEAFF. CDR3 sequence (DNA): TGTGCCAGCAGTGAATCTAGAACTGAAGCTTTCTTT.

The chain employs TRBV5-8 and TRBJ2-2; D is possibly TRBD1 (5 bases). The germline V and J ends were trimmed by 6 bases and 4 bases, with 13 bases remaining between them. Germline V gives CDR1 SGHTS, CDR2 YDEGEE. The CDR3 contains 14 residues. The CDR3 DNA reads as TGTGCCAGCACCCCGTCAGGGTTCACCGGGGAGCTGTTTTTT. Translating it yields CASTPSGFTGELFF.

The chain joins TRBV28 to TRBJ2-4; 10 nucleotides align to TRBD2. Germline CDR1 is MDHEN and CDR2 is SYDVKM. The CDR3 is made up of 17 amino acids. J was trimmed by 0 bases and V by 3 bases; bases with no gene match: 5. The CDR3 DNA sequence: TGTGCCAGCAGTTTCGTAGCGGGGGGCTTAGCCAAAAACATTCAGTACTTC. As protein: CASSFVAGGLAKNIQYF.